This T cell receptor beta chain was sequenced during a study of blood T cell repertoires in COVID-19. Turning to the study itself: The United States, Italy and Spain were the sources of the acute and convalescent COVID-19 samples.

Per the authors' pipeline: Estimates of nucleated cell counts were drawn from the amplification of reference gene primers. This table comes from immunoSEQ multiplex PCR, and its TCRdb copy is limited to in-frame clones, with some not included. That table gives V, J and clone size, and the DNA gave D and trimming. The sample yields 100,000 to 150,000 clones, approximately 85% seen once. This CDR3 is 15 amino acids long. V gave up 3 bases and J gave up 4 bases; unmatched junction bases: 8. Germline lookup yields CDR1 SGHDN and CDR2 FVKESK. Seattle researchers signed up patients amid active infection and tracked them longitudinally.

What was sequenced was peripheral blood. This chain connects TRBV14 to TRBJ1-1, with 7 bases identical to TRBD1. This receptor was taken from a woman at least 80 years old with COVID-19, enrolled during active disease. CDR3 sequence (DNA): TGTGCCAGCAGCCAGAGAGGGGGCGCAGGCACTGAAGCTTTCTTT. This sequence encodes CASSQRGGAGTEAFF.